The next 17 T cell receptor beta chains were all read from a single sample in a study of tumor-infiltrating T cells and Merkel cell polyomavirus. Whole-study context: CD8+ T cells recognized the Merkel cell polyomavirus KLL epitope.

The protocol was immunoSEQ multiplex PCR, while the TCRdb copy is restricted to in-frame clones and leaves out a portion. The table records 25,000 or so clones, 70% to 90% of them present only once. Robust Merkel cell polyomavirus Large T antigen positivity by immunohistochemistry was seen in all patients' tumors. Sequencing was done on a sample of lymph node tissue. Receptor source: a man in his fifties or sixties with Merkel cell carcinoma.

The chain combines TRBV5-1 with TRBJ1-1; D call uncertain. V was cut by 0 bases and J by 0 bases, with 9 bases left in between. The CDR3 is made up of 15 amino acids. The germline gives CDR1 SGHRS, CDR2 YFSETQ. CDR3 residues: CASSLGGSMNTEAFF. Written as DNA, the CDR3 is TGCGCCAGCAGCTTGGGAGGGTCGATGAACACTGAAGCTTTCTTT.

V gene TRBV7-9 combines with J gene TRBJ1-4; D might be TRBD1 (6 bases). The CDR3 covers 14 residues. Trimming took off 5 bases at V and 8 bases at J, with 15 bases between the two ends. Germline CDR1 SEHNR, CDR2 FQNEAQ (reference sequence). For the CDR3, the DNA is TGTGCCAGCAGCACCGCAGGGGTTCGCGAAAAACTGTTTTTT. Amino acids: CASSTAGVREKLFF.

The chain recombines TRBV5-6 with TRBJ1-2, with 12 bases matching TRBD1. Germline CDR1 reads SGHDT; CDR2 reads YYEEEE. The junction had 5 bases not matched to a gene; V was cut back by 4 bases and J by 4 bases. The CDR3 runs 15 residues. The CDR3 nucleotides are TGTGCCAGCAGCCCTGGGACAGGGGGCGCCTATGGCTACACCTTC. Amino acids: CASSPGTGGAYGYTF.

This clone appeared once. J is TRBJ2-1 and V is TRBV6-4, with TRBD1 as a possible D gene (6 bases). Germline loops: CDR1 MRHNA, CDR2 SNTAGT. Trimming stripped 5 bases from V and 4 bases from J, with 15 bases between. CDR3 length: 15 amino acids. The CDR3, as DNA: TGTGCCAGCAGTACTTCTCAGGGGTCTTACAATGAGCAGTTCTTC. As protein: CASSTSQGSYNEQFF.

The J gene is TRBJ1-2, the V gene TRBV9, with D hard to call. The CDR3 totals 16 residues. CDR1 SGDLS and CDR2 YYNGEE come from the germline V gene. Deletions cut 0 bases from V and 2 bases from J, with 14 bases between. As DNA, the CDR3 is TGTGCCAGCAGCGTAGTCCCCAGCGGACTGAACTATGGCTACACCTTC. It encodes CASSVVPSGLNYGYTF.

The chain links TRBV5-4 to TRBJ1-1; maybe TRBD1 (5 bases). The CDR3 totals 14 residues. Germline V lookup: CDR1 SGHNT, CDR2 YYREEE (reference sequence). V dropped 1 base and J dropped 11 bases, with 18 bases sitting between them. The CDR3 protein is CASSLSRVDGTAFF. CDR3 nucleotides: TGTGCCAGCAGCTTGTCCAGGGTGGATGGAACGGCTTTCTTT.

The table lists this clone with a count of one. The rearrangement joins TRBV2 to TRBJ1-4; D perhaps matches TRBD1 (5 bases). This CDR3 contains 15 residues. V lost 4 bases and J lost 3, with 12 bases in between. CDR1 is SNHLY, CDR2 FYNNEI, per germline. The CDR3 sequence is CASSGQGFANEKLFF. Here the CDR3 DNA reads TGTGCCAGCAGTGGGCAGGGTTTTGCTAATGAAAAACTGTTTTTT. The complete variable domain, with remaining parts taken from reference TRBV2 and TRBJ1-4, reads EPEVTQTPSHQVTQMGQEVILRCVPISNHLYFYWYRQILGQKVEFLVSFYNNEISEKSEIFDDQFSVERPDGSNFTLKIRSTKLEDSAMYFCASSGQGFANEKLFFGSGTQLSVL.

This clone counts as medium-sized. This chain's CDR3 is CASSLTGQGDGYTF. The CDR3 DNA reads as TGTGCCAGCAGTTTAACGGGACAGGGCGATGGCTACACCTTC. The V and J genes are TRBV27 and TRBJ1-2; 9 bases fit TRBD1. This CDR3 is 14 amino acids long. The junction had 4 bases not matched to a gene; V was cut back by 2 bases and J by 6 bases. The germline V gene encodes CDR1 MNHEY and CDR2 SMNVEV (reference sequence).

The chain is built from TRBV19 and TRBJ2-5; a possible D gene is TRBD1 (6 bases). V lost 5 bases, J lost 1 base, and 14 bases lay in between. Per germline, CDR1 LNHDA and CDR2 SQIVND (reference sequence). The CDR3 extends over 15 amino acids. The CDR3 here is CASSSNRATQETQYF. In nucleotides, the CDR3 is TGTGCCAGTAGTTCCAACAGGGCTACCCAAGAGACCCAGTACTTC.

This chain joins TRBV13 and TRBJ1-3; no firm D call. The CDR3 length is 14 residues. Germline V gene sequence: CDR1 PRHDT, CDR2 FYEKMQ (reference sequence). V lost 3 bases to trimming and J lost 4 bases, with 10 bases between them. Here the CDR3 DNA reads TGTGCCAGCAGCTTGTGGGTACAGGGAAACACCATATATTTT. This encodes CASSLWVQGNTIYF.

The chain links TRBV9 to TRBJ1-2; 11 bases are shared with TRBD1. CDR3 size: 16 residues. Germline-derived CDR1 and CDR2 are SGDLS and YYNGEE. V lost 4 bases and J lost 1; bases outside the gene matches: 6. CDR3 amino acids: CASSPPGQGVNYGYTF. Here the CDR3 DNA reads TGTGCCAGCAGCCCACCGGGACAGGGGGTTAACTATGGCTACACCTTC.

This rearrangement joins TRBV5-1 to TRBJ1-3; TRBD1 matches at 8 bases. The CDR3 extends over 14 amino acids. The trim removed 4 bases at V and 4 bases at J, leaving 4 bases unmatched. Germline CDR1 and CDR2: SGHRS and YFSETQ. DNA for the CDR3: TGCGCCAGCAGCATCGGGGACAGGGGAAACACCATATATTTT. Protein sequence: CASSIGDRGNTIYF.

V is TRBV30 and J is TRBJ1-5; D uncertain. CDR3 length: 12 amino acids. V lost 2 bases, J lost 11 bases, and 13 bases lay in between. Germline V gives CDR1 GTSNPN, CDR2 SVGIG (reference sequence). The CDR3 here is CAWSSGGGTQHF. The DNA of the CDR3 is TGTGCCTGGAGTTCAGGAGGAGGGACCCAGCATTTT.

The chain uses TRBV7-9 and TRBJ2-1, with no clear D. The CDR3 covers 15 residues. Trimming took 1 base from V and 4 from J, leaving 11 bases between them. Per germline, CDR1 SEHNR and CDR2 FQNEAQ (reference sequence). In DNA form, the CDR3 reads TGTGCCAGCAGCTTAGGACTTAACTTTTACAATGAGCAGTTCTTC. The encoded protein is CASSLGLNFYNEQFF.

This chain uses TRBV4-1 with TRBJ1-2; TRBD1 aligns across 8 bases. Germline CDR1 is MGHRA and CDR2 is YSYEKL. V lost 0 bases and J lost 9; bases outside the gene matches: 12. This CDR3 contains 16 residues. The chain's CDR3 is CASSQDLTGEFSRYTF. The CDR3 bases are TGCGCCAGCAGCCAAGACCTGACAGGGGAATTTTCTCGCTACACCTTC.

The chain couples TRBV30 to TRBJ2-2; tentatively, D is TRBD2 (6 bases). In germline, CDR1 is GTSNPN, CDR2 SVGIG (reference sequence). V was clipped by 3 bases and J by 1 base, with 6 bases between them. This CDR3 spans 13 amino acids. The CDR3 region is CAWRGGNTGELFF. The CDR3, as DNA: TGTGCCTGGAGGGGGGGGAACACCGGGGAGCTGTTTTTT.

This chain connects TRBV27 to TRBJ1-6, with D hard to call. Looked up from germline, CDR1 is MNHEY and CDR2 is SMNVEV (reference sequence). Deletions cut 7 bases from V and 7 bases from J, with 11 bases between. The CDR3 runs to 13 residues. The CDR3 DNA reads TGTGCCAGCACTCCGGGAACCAATTCACCCCTCCACTTT. This sequence encodes CASTPGTNSPLHF.